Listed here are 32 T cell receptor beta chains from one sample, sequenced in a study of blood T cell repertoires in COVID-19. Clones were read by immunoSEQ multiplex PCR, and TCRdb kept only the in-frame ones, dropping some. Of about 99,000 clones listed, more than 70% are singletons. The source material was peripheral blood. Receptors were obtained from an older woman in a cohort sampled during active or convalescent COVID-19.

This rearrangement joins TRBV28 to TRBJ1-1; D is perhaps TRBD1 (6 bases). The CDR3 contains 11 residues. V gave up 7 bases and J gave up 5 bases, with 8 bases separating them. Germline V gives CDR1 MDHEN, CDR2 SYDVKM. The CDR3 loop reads CASTRGTEAFF. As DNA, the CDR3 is TGTGCCAGCACTAGGGGGACTGAAGCTTTCTTT. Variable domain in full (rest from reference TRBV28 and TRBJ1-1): DVKVTQSSRYLVKRTGEKVFLECVQDMDHENMFWYRQDPGLGLRLIYFSYDVKMKEKGDIPEGYSVSREKKERFSLILESASTNQTSMYLCASTRGTEAFFGQGTRLTVV.

The CDR3 DNA follows: TGTGCCAGCAGCTTAGCTCCTGGACTATCCGATACGCAGTATTTT. This gives the protein CASSLAPGLSDTQYF. The chain employs TRBV7-2 and TRBJ2-3; a weak D match, TRBD2 (6 bases). V dropped 0 bases and J dropped 6 bases, with 13 bases sitting between them. Germline CDR1 SGHTA, CDR2 FQGNSA. This CDR3 has 15 residues. Drawing the rest from reference TRBV7-2 and TRBJ2-3, the complete variable domain is GAGVSQSPSNKVTEKGKDVELRCDPISGHTALYWYRQSLGQGLEFLIYFQGNSAPDKSGLPSDRFSAERTGGSVSTLTIQRTQQEDSAVYLCASSLAPGLSDTQYFGPGTRLTVL.

The CDR3 reads CASSSTGDMNTEAFF. The CDR3 DNA reads as TGTGCCAGCAGTTCGACAGGGGACATGAACACTGAAGCTTTCTTT. This rearrangement joins TRBV28 to TRBJ1-1, with 8 bases matching TRBD1. CDR3 size: 15 residues. Germline CDR1 is MDHEN and CDR2 is SYDVKM. The J segment lost 0 bases and the V segment lost 4 bases, leaving 4 bases of the junction unmatched.

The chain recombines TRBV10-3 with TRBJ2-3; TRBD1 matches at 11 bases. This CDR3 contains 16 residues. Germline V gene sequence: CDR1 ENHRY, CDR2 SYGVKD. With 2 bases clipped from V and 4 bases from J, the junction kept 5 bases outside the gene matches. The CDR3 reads CAISEGQGARADTQYF. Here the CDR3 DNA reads TGTGCCATCAGTGAGGGACAGGGGGCCAGGGCAGATACGCAGTATTTT.

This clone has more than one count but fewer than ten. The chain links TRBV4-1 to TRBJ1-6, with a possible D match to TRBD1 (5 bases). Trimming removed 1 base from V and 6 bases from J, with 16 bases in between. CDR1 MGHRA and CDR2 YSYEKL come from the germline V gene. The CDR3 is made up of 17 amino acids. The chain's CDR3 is CASSQVPRGGRNSPLHF. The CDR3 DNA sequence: TGCGCCAGCAGCCAAGTCCCTAGGGGAGGGCGTAATTCACCCCTCCACTTT.

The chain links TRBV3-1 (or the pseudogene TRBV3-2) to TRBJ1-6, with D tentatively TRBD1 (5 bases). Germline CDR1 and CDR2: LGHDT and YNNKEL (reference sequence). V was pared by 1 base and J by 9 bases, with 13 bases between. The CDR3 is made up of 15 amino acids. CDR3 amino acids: CASSQAGIGTSPLHF. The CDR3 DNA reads TGTGCCAGCAGCCAAGCAGGGATCGGTACTTCACCCCTCCACTTT.

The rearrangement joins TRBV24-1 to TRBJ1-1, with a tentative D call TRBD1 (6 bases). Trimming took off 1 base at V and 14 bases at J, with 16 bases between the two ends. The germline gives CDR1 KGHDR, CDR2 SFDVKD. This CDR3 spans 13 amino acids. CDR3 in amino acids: CATSDFTETGLFF. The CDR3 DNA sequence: TGTGCCACCAGTGATTTTACCGAAACAGGGTTGTTCTTT.

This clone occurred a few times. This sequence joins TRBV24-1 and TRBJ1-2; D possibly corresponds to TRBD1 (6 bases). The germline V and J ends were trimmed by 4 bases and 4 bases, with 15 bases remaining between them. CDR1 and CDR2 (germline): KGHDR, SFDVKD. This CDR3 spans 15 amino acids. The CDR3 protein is CATSETGQNTYGYTF. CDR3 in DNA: TGTGCCACCAGTGAAACCGGACAGAATACCTATGGCTACACCTTC.

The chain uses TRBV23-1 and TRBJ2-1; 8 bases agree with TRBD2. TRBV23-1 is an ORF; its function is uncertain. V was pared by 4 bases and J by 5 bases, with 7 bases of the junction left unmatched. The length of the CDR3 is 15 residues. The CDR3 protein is CASSPHAGGDNEQFF. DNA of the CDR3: TGCGCCAGCAGTCCCCACGCGGGGGGCGACAATGAGCAGTTCTTC.

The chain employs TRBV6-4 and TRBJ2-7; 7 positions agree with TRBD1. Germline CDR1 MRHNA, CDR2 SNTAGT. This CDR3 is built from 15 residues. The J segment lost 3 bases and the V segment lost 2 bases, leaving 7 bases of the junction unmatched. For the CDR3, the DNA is TGTGCCAGCAGTGACCCTGGCCGACAGGGCTACGAGCAGTACTTC. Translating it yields CASSDPGRQGYEQYF.

CDR3 protein: CATSVPDINYGYTF. For the CDR3, the DNA is TGTGCCACCAGTGTTCCTGACATTAACTATGGCTACACCTTC. The chain combines TRBV24-1 with TRBJ1-2; D not resolved. The ends were cut back, 5 bases at V and 1 base at J, with 10 bases in the middle. The CDR3 consists of 14 residues. Germline loops: CDR1 KGHDR, CDR2 SFDVKD.

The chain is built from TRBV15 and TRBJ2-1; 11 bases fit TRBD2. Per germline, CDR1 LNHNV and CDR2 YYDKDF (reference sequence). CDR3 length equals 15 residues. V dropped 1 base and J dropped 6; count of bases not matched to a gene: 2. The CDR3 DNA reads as TGTGCCACCAGCAGAGTTAGCGGGGGGGCCAATGAGCAGTTCTTC. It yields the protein CATSRVSGGANEQFF.

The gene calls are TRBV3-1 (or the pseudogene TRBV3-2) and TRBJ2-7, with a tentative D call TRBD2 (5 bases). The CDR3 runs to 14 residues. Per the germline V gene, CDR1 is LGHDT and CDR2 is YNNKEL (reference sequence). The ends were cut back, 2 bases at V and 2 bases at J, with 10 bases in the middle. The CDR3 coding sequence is TGTGCCAGCAGCCAATCCCGGGGTACCTACGAGCAGTACTTC. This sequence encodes CASSQSRGTYEQYF.

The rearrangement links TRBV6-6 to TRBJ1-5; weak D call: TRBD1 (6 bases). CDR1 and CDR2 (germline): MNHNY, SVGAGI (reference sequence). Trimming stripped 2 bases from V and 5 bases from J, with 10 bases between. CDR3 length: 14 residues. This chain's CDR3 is CASSYPEGDQPQHF. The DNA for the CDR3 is TGTGCCAGCAGTTACCCCGAGGGGGATCAGCCCCAGCATTTT.

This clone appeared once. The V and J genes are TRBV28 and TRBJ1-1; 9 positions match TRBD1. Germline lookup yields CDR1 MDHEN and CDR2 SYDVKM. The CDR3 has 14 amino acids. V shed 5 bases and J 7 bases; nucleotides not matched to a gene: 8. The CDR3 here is CASSTLDRGGEAFF. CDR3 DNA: TGTGCCAGCAGTACCCTGGACAGGGGTGGTGAAGCTTTCTTT.

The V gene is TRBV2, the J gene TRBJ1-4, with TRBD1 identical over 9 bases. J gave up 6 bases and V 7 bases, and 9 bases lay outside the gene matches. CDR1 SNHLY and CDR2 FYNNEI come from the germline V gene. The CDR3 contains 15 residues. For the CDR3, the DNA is TGTGCCAGCACCGAAGGGGGACAGGGAGATGAAAAACTGTTTTTT. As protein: CASTEGGQGDEKLFF. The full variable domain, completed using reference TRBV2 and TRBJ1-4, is EPEVTQTPSHQVTQMGQEVILRCVPISNHLYFYWYRQILGQKVEFLVSFYNNEISEKSEIFDDQFSVERPDGSNFTLKIRSTKLEDSAMYFCASTEGGQGDEKLFFGSGTQLSVL.

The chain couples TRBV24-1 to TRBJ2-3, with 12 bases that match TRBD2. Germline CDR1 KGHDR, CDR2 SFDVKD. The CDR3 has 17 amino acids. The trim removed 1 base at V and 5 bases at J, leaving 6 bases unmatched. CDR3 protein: CATSDFPSGRDEDTQYF. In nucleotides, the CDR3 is TGTGCCACCAGTGATTTCCCTAGCGGGAGGGACGAAGATACGCAGTATTTT.

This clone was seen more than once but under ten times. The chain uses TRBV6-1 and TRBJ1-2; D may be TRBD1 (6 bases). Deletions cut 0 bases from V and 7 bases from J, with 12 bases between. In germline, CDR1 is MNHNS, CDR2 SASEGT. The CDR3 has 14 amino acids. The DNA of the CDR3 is TGTGCCAGCAGTGAAGCTAACAGGGCAAGTGGCTACACCTTC. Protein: CASSEANRASGYTF.

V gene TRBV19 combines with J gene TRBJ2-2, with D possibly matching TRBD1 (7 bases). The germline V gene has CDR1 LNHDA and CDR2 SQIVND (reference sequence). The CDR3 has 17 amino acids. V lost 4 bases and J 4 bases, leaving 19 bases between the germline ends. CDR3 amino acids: CASSRRGLELGTGELFF. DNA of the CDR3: TGTGCCAGTAGTAGGAGGGGGCTAGAACTCGGCACCGGGGAGCTGTTTTTT.

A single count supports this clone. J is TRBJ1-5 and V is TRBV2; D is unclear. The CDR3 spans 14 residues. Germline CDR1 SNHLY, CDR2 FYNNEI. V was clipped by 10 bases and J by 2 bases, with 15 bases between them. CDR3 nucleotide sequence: TGTGCCACACGCGGGAGGTCGGGCAATCAGCCCCAGCATTTT. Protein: CATRGRSGNQPQHF.

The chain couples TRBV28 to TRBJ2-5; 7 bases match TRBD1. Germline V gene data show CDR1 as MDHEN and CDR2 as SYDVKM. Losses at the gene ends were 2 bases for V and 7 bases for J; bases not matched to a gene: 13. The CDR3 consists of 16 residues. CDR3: CASSLERFRGWVTQYF. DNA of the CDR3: TGTGCCAGCAGTTTAGAAAGATTCAGGGGGTGGGTGACCCAGTACTTC.

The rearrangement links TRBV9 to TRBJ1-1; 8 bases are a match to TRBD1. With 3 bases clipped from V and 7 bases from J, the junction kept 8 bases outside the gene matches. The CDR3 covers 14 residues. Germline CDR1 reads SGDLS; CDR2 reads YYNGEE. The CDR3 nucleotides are TGTGCCAGCAGCGCCCGACAGGGGAGGAGTGAAGCTTTCTTT. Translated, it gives CASSARQGRSEAFF.

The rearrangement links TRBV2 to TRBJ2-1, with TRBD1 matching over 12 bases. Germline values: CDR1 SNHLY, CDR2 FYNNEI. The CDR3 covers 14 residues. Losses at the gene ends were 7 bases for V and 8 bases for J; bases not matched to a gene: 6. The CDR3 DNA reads TGTGCCAGCACCGGGACAGGGGGCCGGTATGAGCAGTTCTTC. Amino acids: CASTGTGGRYEQFF.

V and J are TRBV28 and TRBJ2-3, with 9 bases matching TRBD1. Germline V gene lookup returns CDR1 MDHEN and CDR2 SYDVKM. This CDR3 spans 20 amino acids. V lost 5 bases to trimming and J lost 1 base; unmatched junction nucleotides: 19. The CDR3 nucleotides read TGTGCCAGCAGTACCCGCGACCGGGACAGGGCTCCGCGGGGCACAGATACGCAGTATTTT. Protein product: CASSTRDRDRAPRGTDTQYF.

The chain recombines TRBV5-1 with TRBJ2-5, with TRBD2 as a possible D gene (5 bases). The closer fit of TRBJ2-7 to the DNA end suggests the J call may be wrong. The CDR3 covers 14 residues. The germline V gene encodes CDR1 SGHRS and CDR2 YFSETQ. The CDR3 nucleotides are TGCGCCAGCAGCCTAGGACTCCGTTCCTACGAGCAGTACTTC. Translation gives CASSLGLRSYEQYF.

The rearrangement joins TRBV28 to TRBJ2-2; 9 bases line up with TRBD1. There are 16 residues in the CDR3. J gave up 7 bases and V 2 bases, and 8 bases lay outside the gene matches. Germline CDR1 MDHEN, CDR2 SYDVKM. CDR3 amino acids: CASSLENRGPNGELFF. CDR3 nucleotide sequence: TGTGCCAGCAGTTTAGAAAACAGGGGGCCTAACGGGGAGCTGTTTTTT.

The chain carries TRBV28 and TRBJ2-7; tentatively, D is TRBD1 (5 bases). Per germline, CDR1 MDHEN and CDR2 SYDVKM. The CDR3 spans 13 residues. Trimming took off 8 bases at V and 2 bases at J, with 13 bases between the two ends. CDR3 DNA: TGTGCCAGCGAAGACAGTTCTACCTACGAGCAGTACTTC. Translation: CASEDSSTYEQYF.

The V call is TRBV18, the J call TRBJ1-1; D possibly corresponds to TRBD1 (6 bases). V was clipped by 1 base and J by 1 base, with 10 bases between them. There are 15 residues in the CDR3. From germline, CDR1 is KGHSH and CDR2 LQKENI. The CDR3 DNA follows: TGTGCCAGCTCACCACGTGCAGGGGCGAACACTGAAGCTTTCTTT. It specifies CASSPRAGANTEAFF.

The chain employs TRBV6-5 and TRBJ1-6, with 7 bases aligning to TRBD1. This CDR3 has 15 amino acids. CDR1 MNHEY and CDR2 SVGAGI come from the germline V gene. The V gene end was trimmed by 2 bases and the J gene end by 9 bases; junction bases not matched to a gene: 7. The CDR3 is CASSYERQGSSPLHF. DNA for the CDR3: TGTGCCAGCAGTTACGAGCGACAGGGTAGTTCACCCCTCCACTTT.

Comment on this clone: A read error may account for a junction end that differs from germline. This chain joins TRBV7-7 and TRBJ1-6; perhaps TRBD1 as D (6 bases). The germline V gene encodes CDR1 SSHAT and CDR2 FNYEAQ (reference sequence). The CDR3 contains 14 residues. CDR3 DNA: TGTGCTAGCAGCTTAACAGGGACTAATTCACCCCTCCACTTT. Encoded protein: CASSLTGTNSPLHF.

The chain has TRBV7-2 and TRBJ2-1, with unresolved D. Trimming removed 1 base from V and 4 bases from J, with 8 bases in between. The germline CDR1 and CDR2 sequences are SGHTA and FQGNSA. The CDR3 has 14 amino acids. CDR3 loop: CASSLDYSYNEQFF. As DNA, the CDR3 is TGTGCCAGCAGCTTAGACTACTCTTACAATGAGCAGTTCTTC. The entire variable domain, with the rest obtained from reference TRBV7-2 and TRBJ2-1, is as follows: GAGVSQSPSNKVTEKGKDVELRCDPISGHTALYWYRQSLGQGLEFLIYFQGNSAPDKSGLPSDRFSAERTGGSVSTLTIQRTQQEDSAVYLCASSLDYSYNEQFFGPGTRLTVL.

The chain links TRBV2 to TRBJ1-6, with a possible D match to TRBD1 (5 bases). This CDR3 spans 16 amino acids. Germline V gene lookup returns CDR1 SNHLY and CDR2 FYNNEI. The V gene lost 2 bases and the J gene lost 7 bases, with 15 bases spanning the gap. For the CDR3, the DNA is TGTGCCAGCAGTGAATGGGGAGGGGCCAAGAATTCACCCCTCCACTTT. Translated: CASSEWGGAKNSPLHF.